The T cell receptor (beta chain) under discussion was sequenced for a study of cytomegalovirus exposure and HLA in healthy donors. PCR primers comprised 60 Vbeta and 13 Jbeta primers. Generated by immunoSEQ multiplex PCR, the TCRdb table keeps only in-frame clones and is missing some. The sample carries under 90,000 clones, more than 60% recorded once. Germline V gene sequence: CDR1 MNHEY, CDR2 SVGAGI. There are 14 residues in the CDR3. V was clipped by 5 bases and J by 0 bases, with 11 bases between them. This receptor was obtained from a middle-aged man in good health and CMV-seronegative. The sample consisted of PBMCs. J is TRBJ2-7 and V is TRBV6-5; the D gene is possibly TRBD2 (5 bases). The CDR3: CASSRTPSSYEQYF. DNA of the CDR3: TGTGCCAGCAGTCGGACTCCGAGCTCCTACGAGCAGTACTTC.